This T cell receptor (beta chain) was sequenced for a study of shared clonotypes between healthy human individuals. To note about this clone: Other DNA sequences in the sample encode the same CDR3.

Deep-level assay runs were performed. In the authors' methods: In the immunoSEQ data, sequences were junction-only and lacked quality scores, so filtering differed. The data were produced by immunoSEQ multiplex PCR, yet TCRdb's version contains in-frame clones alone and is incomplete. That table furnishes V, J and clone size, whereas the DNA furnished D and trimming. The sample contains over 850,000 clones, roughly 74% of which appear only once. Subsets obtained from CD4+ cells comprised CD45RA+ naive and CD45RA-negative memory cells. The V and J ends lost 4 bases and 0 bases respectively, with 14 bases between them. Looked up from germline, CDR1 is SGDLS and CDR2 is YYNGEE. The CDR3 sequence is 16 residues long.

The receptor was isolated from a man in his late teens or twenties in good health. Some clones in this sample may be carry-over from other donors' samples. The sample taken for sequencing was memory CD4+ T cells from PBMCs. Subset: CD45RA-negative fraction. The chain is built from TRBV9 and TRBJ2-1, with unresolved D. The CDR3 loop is CASSPSGASSYNEQFF. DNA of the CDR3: TGTGCCAGCAGCCCCTCCGGAGCGAGCTCCTACAATGAGCAGTTCTTC. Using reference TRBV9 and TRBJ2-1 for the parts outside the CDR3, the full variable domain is DSGVTQTPKHLITATGQRVTLRCSPRSGDLSVYWYQQSLDQGLQFLIQYYNGEERAKGNILERFSAQQFPDLHSELNLSSLELGDSALYFCASSPSGASSYNEQFFGPGTRLTVL.